These T cell receptor beta chains were read from a single sample in a study of blood T cell repertoires in COVID-19. The table came from immunoSEQ multiplex PCR; TCRdb's copy has only in-frame clones and leaves some out. The sample carries 270,000 or so clones, roughly 85% recorded once. Sequences were obtained from peripheral blood. Receptors originate from a woman aged 18-29 years with acute or convalescent COVID-19. CDR3s include the opening cysteine and the closing phenylalanine or tryptophan. Fields, in order: D gene, V gene, J gene, clone size, CDR3 DNA, CDR3 protein. D genes are given only for firm matches. Clone size is shown for a subset of rows, as once, few, many or a class of expanded clone.

D gene: .
V gene: TRBV5-8
J gene: TRBJ2-3
clone size: .
CDR3 DNA: TGTGCCAGCAGCTTGGGTAGCGGATTAAGCACAGATACGCAGTATTTT
CDR3 protein: CASSLGSGLSTDTQYF

D gene: .
V gene: TRBV7-2
J gene: TRBJ1-5
clone size: .
CDR3 DNA: TGTGCCAGCAGCTTAGCACAGACAGCGTATAGCAATCAGCCCCAGCATTTT
CDR3 protein: CASSLAQTAYSNQPQHF

D gene: .
V gene: TRBV4-3
J gene: TRBJ1-2
clone size: .
CDR3 DNA: TGCGCCAGCAGCCAAGATCGGTGGACTCCCCGGGCTGGCTACACCTTC
CDR3 protein: CASSQDRWTPRAGYTF

D gene: TRBD1
V gene: TRBV14
J gene: TRBJ2-2
clone size: few
CDR3 DNA: TGTGCCAGCAGCCAACTCAGGGGGCGAGACACCGGGGAGCTGTTTTTT
CDR3 protein: CASSQLRGRDTGELFF

D gene: TRBD1
V gene: TRBV29-1
J gene: TRBJ1-2
clone size: .
CDR3 DNA: TGCAGCGTCGGGAAGGACAGGGAGTACCATGGCTACACCTTC
CDR3 protein: CSVGKDREYHGYTF

D gene: .
V gene: TRBV7-9
J gene: TRBJ2-3
clone size: .
CDR3 DNA: TGTGCCAGCAGCTTGTGGGGGCCTAGGGATACGCAGTATTTT
CDR3 protein: CASSLWGPRDTQYF

D gene: .
V gene: TRBV7-9
J gene: TRBJ2-3
clone size: once
CDR3 DNA: TGTGCCAGCAGCCAAAGCGGCAGTTTCACAGATACGCAGTATTTT
CDR3 protein: CASSQSGSFTDTQYF

D gene: TRBD2
V gene: TRBV5-6
J gene: TRBJ2-1
clone size: .
CDR3 DNA: TGTGCCAGCAGCTTCGGGGTACTAGCGGGAGGGCCGGGTGAGCAGTTCTTC
CDR3 protein: CASSFGVLAGGPGEQFF

D gene: .
V gene: TRBV27
J gene: TRBJ1-2
clone size: .
CDR3 DNA: TGTGCCAGCACCCAAAGGGGGAGTGATGGCTACACCTTC
CDR3 protein: CASTQRGSDGYTF

D gene: TRBD1
V gene: TRBV5-4
J gene: TRBJ1-2
clone size: .
CDR3 DNA: TGTGCCAGCAGCCCCCGGGACAGGGGGCGTCTTAGGAACTATGGCTACACCTTC
CDR3 protein: CASSPRDRGRLRNYGYTF

D gene: .
V gene: TRBV27
J gene: TRBJ2-4
clone size: .
CDR3 DNA: TGTGCCAGCAGTTTAAACGGTTTCGGGGACATTCAGTACTTC
CDR3 protein: CASSLNGFGDIQYF

D gene: TRBD1
V gene: TRBV4-1
J gene: TRBJ1-3
clone size: .
CDR3 DNA: TGCGCCAGCAGCCAAGACGGGACAGGGTCAGGAAACACCATATATTTT
CDR3 protein: CASSQDGTGSGNTIYF

D gene: .
V gene: TRBV7-6
J gene: TRBJ1-2
clone size: .
CDR3 DNA: TGTGCCAGCAGCGACAGTGGATTTGGCTACACCTTC
CDR3 protein: CASSDSGFGYTF

D gene: TRBD2
V gene: TRBV6-5
J gene: TRBJ2-7
clone size: few
CDR3 DNA: TGTGCCAGCAGTTACAGTATGGCTAGCGGCACGTACGAGCAGTACTTC
CDR3 protein: CASSYSMASGTYEQYF

D gene: TRBD2
V gene: TRBV5-1
J gene: TRBJ2-2
clone size: .
CDR3 DNA: TGCGCCAGCGCTAAGCGGGAAGAAGGGGAGCTGTTTTTT
CDR3 protein: CASAKREEGELFF

D gene: .
V gene: TRBV7-2
J gene: TRBJ1-2
clone size: .
CDR3 DNA: TGTGCCAGCAGCCCCCGACTTAAGACAGCAGAATCAAACTATGGCTACACCTTC
CDR3 protein: CASSPRLKTAESNYGYTF

D gene: TRBD1
V gene: TRBV5-4
J gene: TRBJ1-2
clone size: few
CDR3 DNA: TGTGCCAGCAGCTTAGGAGGGAGACAGGGGGCGCAGGGCTATGGCTACACCTTC
CDR3 protein: CASSLGGRQGAQGYGYTF

D gene: .
V gene: TRBV2
J gene: TRBJ1-4
clone size: .
CDR3 DNA: TGTGCCAGCAGGGGACACCCCGGTCAGGGGCTCGCTAATGAAAAACTGTTTTTT
CDR3 protein: CASRGHPGQGLANEKLFF

D gene: .
V gene: TRBV4-1
J gene: TRBJ2-7
clone size: .
CDR3 DNA: TGCGCCAGCAGCCCGCGACAGGAATCCTACGAGCAGTACTTC
CDR3 protein: CASSPRQESYEQYF

D gene: .
V gene: TRBV19
J gene: TRBJ1-2
clone size: few
CDR3 DNA: TGTGCCAGTAGTATATTAGTCCCTGGTGGCTACACCTTC
CDR3 protein: CASSILVPGGYTF

D gene: TRBD2
V gene: TRBV7-2
J gene: TRBJ2-7
clone size: .
CDR3 DNA: TGTGCCAGCAGCTTAGAAGGGACTAGCGGGAGCTACGAGCAGTACTTC
CDR3 protein: CASSLEGTSGSYEQYF

D gene: .
V gene: TRBV10-3
J gene: TRBJ2-7
clone size: .
CDR3 DNA: TGTGCCATCAGTGAGTCGGTCGGGAGTGGAGCCTACGAGCAGTACTTC
CDR3 protein: CAISESVGSGAYEQYF

D gene: .
V gene: TRBV7-6
J gene: TRBJ2-3
clone size: .
CDR3 DNA: TGTGCCAGCAGCTTGCAGTCATCGGGGGGCACAGATACGCAGTATTTT
CDR3 protein: CASSLQSSGGTDTQYF

D gene: TRBD1
V gene: TRBV28
J gene: TRBJ2-2
clone size: .
CDR3 DNA: TGTGCCAGCAGCTTGGGGACAGCGAACACCGGGGAGCTGTTTTTT
CDR3 protein: CASSLGTANTGELFF

D gene: .
V gene: TRBV5-6
J gene: TRBJ1-6
clone size: .
CDR3 DNA: TGTGCCAGCAGCTGGGGGCAGGTTAGCTCCTATAATTCACCCCTCCACTTT
CDR3 protein: CASSWGQVSSYNSPLHF

D gene: TRBD2
V gene: TRBV6-2/TRBV6-3
J gene: TRBJ2-5
clone size: .
CDR3 DNA: TGTGCCAGCAGTTACTTGCGGACTAGCGGGCCACAAGAGACCCAGTACTTC
CDR3 protein: CASSYLRTSGPQETQYF

D gene: .
V gene: TRBV21-1
J gene: TRBJ1-3
clone size: few
CDR3 DNA: TGTGCCAGCCTCATCCCCGGACATTTCTCTGGAAACACCATATATTTT
CDR3 protein: CASLIPGHFSGNTIYF

D gene: TRBD2
V gene: TRBV3-1/TRBV3-2
J gene: TRBJ2-1
clone size: .
CDR3 DNA: TGTGCCAGCAGCCTCCGGACTAGCCTGTACAATGAGCAGTTCTTC
CDR3 protein: CASSLRTSLYNEQFF

D gene: TRBD2
V gene: TRBV11-2
J gene: TRBJ2-1
clone size: .
CDR3 DNA: TGTGCCAGCAGCTTAGGACCGGGAGGGCGGCCCCCTAATGAGCAGTTCTTC
CDR3 protein: CASSLGPGGRPPNEQFF

D gene: TRBD1
V gene: TRBV20-1
J gene: TRBJ2-1
clone size: .
CDR3 DNA: TGCAGTGCTAGGGGACAGGATGACATCTTC
CDR3 protein: CSARGQDDIF

D gene: TRBD2
V gene: TRBV7-2
J gene: TRBJ2-2
clone size: .
CDR3 DNA: TGTGCCAGCAGCCCTCGAACTAGCGCGGGCACCGGGGAGCTGTTTTTT
CDR3 protein: CASSPRTSAGTGELFF

D gene: .
V gene: TRBV18
J gene: TRBJ1-1
clone size: .
CDR3 DNA: TGTGCCAGCTCTCGGGGGGGCCCGAACACTGAAGCTTTCTTT
CDR3 protein: CASSRGGPNTEAFF

D gene: TRBD1
V gene: TRBV28
J gene: TRBJ1-2
clone size: few
CDR3 DNA: TGTGCCAGCAGGGGAGGACAGGGGTCAAGATTTTATGGCTACACCTTC
CDR3 protein: CASRGGQGSRFYGYTF

D gene: .
V gene: TRBV27
J gene: TRBJ2-2
clone size: .
CDR3 DNA: TGTGCCAGCAGTTTATCGGGGGGTACCGGGGAGCTGTTTTTT
CDR3 protein: CASSLSGGTGELFF

D gene: TRBD1
V gene: TRBV5-1
J gene: TRBJ2-5
clone size: .
CDR3 DNA: TGCGCCAGCAGCGCGGGGACAGGCGACCAAGAGACCCAGTACTTC
CDR3 protein: CASSAGTGDQETQYF

D gene: .
V gene: TRBV6-5
J gene: TRBJ1-1
clone size: .
CDR3 DNA: TGTGCCAGCAAAAATGCAGGGAACCTGAACACTGAAGCTTTCTTT
CDR3 protein: CASKNAGNLNTEAFF

D gene: .
V gene: TRBV6-2/TRBV6-3
J gene: TRBJ2-7
clone size: .
CDR3 DNA: TGTGCCAGCAACCCGGACAGTAACTACGAGCAGTACTTC
CDR3 protein: CASNPDSNYEQYF

D gene: .
V gene: TRBV3-1/TRBV3-2
J gene: TRBJ1-5
clone size: .
CDR3 DNA: TGTGCCAGCAGCCAAGGCGGGGACCTAGCCTCTCGATACAATCAGCCCCAGCATTTT
CDR3 protein: CASSQGGDLASRYNQPQHF

D gene: TRBD2
V gene: TRBV10-2
J gene: TRBJ2-5
clone size: .
CDR3 DNA: TGCGCCAGCAGTGACCCGGGGGGGGAGACCCAGTACTTC
CDR3 protein: CASSDPGGETQYF

D gene: TRBD2
V gene: TRBV24-1
J gene: TRBJ2-1
clone size: .
CDR3 DNA: TGTGCCACCAGTGATGTGAGCGGGGGCTCCTACAATGAGCAGTTCTTC
CDR3 protein: CATSDVSGGSYNEQFF

D gene: TRBD1
V gene: TRBV5-1
J gene: TRBJ2-7
clone size: .
CDR3 DNA: TGCGCCAGCAGCCCGGGGACAGGGGGCTACGAGCAGTACTTC
CDR3 protein: CASSPGTGGYEQYF

D gene: TRBD1
V gene: TRBV7-2
J gene: TRBJ1-2
clone size: few
CDR3 DNA: TGTGCCAGCAGCTCGGGACAGGGGCTCTATGGCTACACCTTC
CDR3 protein: CASSSGQGLYGYTF

D gene: TRBD1
V gene: TRBV19
J gene: TRBJ1-1
clone size: .
CDR3 DNA: TGTGCCAGTAGCCGGACAGGGGGCAGCACTGAAGCTTTCTTT
CDR3 protein: CASSRTGGSTEAFF

D gene: .
V gene: TRBV7-8
J gene: TRBJ1-1
clone size: .
CDR3 DNA: TGTGCCAGTCAGGCCCTTTCCCAACGCGCTGAAGCTTTCTTT
CDR3 protein: CASQALSQRAEAFF

D gene: .
V gene: TRBV6-5
J gene: TRBJ1-5
clone size: .
CDR3 DNA: TGTGCCAGCAGCCGGAGACAGTTTGGGAATCAGCCCCAGCATTTT
CDR3 protein: CASSRRQFGNQPQHF

D gene: TRBD1
V gene: TRBV30
J gene: TRBJ2-1
clone size: once
CDR3 DNA: TGTGCCTGGAGTGCCTTACAGGGGTCGGGGACAGGTGAGCAGTTCTTC
CDR3 protein: CAWSALQGSGTGEQFF